These 27 T cell receptor beta chains came from one sample sequenced in a study of blood T cell repertoires in COVID-19. Assay used: immunoSEQ multiplex PCR; TCRdb lists only in-frame clones, some missing. The sample lists 250,000 or so clones, 75% to 90% seen once, with about 4% in the top ten. The material sequenced was PBMCs or T cells enriched from blood (not recorded which). The receptors were gathered from a young woman with acute COVID-19.

This rearrangement joins TRBV19 to TRBJ1-1, with TRBD1 matching 11 bases. Germline assignment: CDR1 LNHDA and CDR2 SQIVND (reference sequence). The CDR3 has 14 residues. The V gene end was trimmed by 7 bases and the J gene end by 6 bases; junction bases not matched to a gene: 7. The CDR3, as DNA: TGTGCCAGTACCGTGGACAGGGGGCGACCTGAAGCTTTCTTT. It yields the protein CASTVDRGRPEAFF.

This clone was counted between two and nine times. The chain joins TRBV7-3 to TRBJ1-1; D perhaps matches TRBD1 (6 bases). Germline lookup yields CDR1 SGHTA and CDR2 FQGTGA. CDR3 length: 13 amino acids. V lost 5 bases and J lost 3, with 10 bases in between. The CDR3 coding sequence is TGTGCCAGCAGCCGGACAGCGGACACTGAAGCTTTCTTT. As protein: CASSRTADTEAFF.

This clone has only one observation. The chain's CDR3 is CASSRTGLYEQYF. For the CDR3, the DNA is TGTGCCAGCAGTAGGACAGGCCTCTACGAGCAGTACTTC. The V gene is TRBV7-9, the J gene TRBJ2-7; 7 bases fit TRBD1. The CDR3 length is 13 residues. Per germline, CDR1 SEHNR and CDR2 FQNEAQ (reference sequence). The junction had 5 bases not matched to a gene; V was cut back by 6 bases and J by 3 bases.

The V gene is TRBV7-9, the J gene TRBJ1-6; D perhaps matches TRBD1 (6 bases). The V gene lost 0 bases and the J gene lost 4 bases, with 7 bases spanning the gap. The CDR3 covers 15 residues. In germline, CDR1 is SEHNR, CDR2 FQNEAQ (reference sequence). The CDR3 spells CASSLADSYNSPLHF. The CDR3 DNA reads as TGTGCCAGCAGCTTAGCGGACAGTTATAATTCACCCCTCCACTTT.

On this clone itself: The identical CDR3 is also encoded by other nucleotide sequences in the sample. V and J are TRBV6-2 or TRBV6-3 and TRBJ1-1; 8 nucleotides agree with TRBD1. Looked up from germline, CDR1 is MNHEY and CDR2 is SVGEGT. This CDR3 spans 14 amino acids. Unmatched junction bases numbered 0, after V lost 2 bases and J lost 1 base. CDR3 residues: CASSYGTGNTEAFF. The CDR3 bases are TGTGCCAGCAGTTACGGGACAGGGAACACTGAAGCTTTCTTT.

The chain couples TRBV27 to TRBJ2-1; D perhaps matches TRBD2 (5 bases). The CDR3 has 13 residues. The germline V gene encodes CDR1 MNHEY and CDR2 SMNVEV (reference sequence). Trimming stripped 0 bases from V and 9 bases from J, with 9 bases between. CDR3 region: CASSLSYAGEQFF. In DNA form, the CDR3 reads TGTGCCAGCAGTTTATCGTATGCGGGTGAGCAGTTCTTC.

The genes are TRBV4-1 and TRBJ1-2; no definite D call. V lost 4 bases and J 7 bases, leaving 16 bases between the germline ends. The CDR3 spans 14 residues. Per the germline V gene, CDR1 is MGHRA and CDR2 is YSYEKL. The chain's CDR3 is CASSRGDGSRGYTF. The DNA for the CDR3 is TGCGCCAGCAGCCGAGGCGACGGCAGTCGTGGCTACACCTTC.

There are many counts of this clone. The chain uses TRBV25-1 and TRBJ2-1; possible D gene TRBD2, 7 bases. CDR1 is MGHDK and CDR2 is SYGVNS in the germline V gene. The V end was cut by 2 bases, the J end by 7 bases, with 21 bases between. CDR3 length: 17 amino acids. The CDR3 nucleotides are TGTGCCAGCAGTGAACCACGACAGGCCCAGGGAGGGAATGAGCAGTTCTTC. It specifies CASSEPRQAQGGNEQFF.

V and J are TRBV6-1 and TRBJ2-4; maybe TRBD1 (6 bases). CDR3 length: 16 amino acids. Trimming cost V 4 bases and J 0 bases, with 13 bases left between them. Germline V CDR1 and CDR2: MNHNS, SASEGT. Written as DNA, the CDR3 is TGTGCCAGCAGTGGAAACAGGGCGGTAGCCAAAAACATTCAGTACTTC. Protein: CASSGNRAVAKNIQYF.

This chain links TRBV9 with TRBJ1-1; no reliable D call. Germline-derived CDR1 and CDR2 are SGDLS and YYNGEE. CDR3 length: 14 amino acids. The V end lost 4 bases, the J end lost 0 bases, and 10 bases lay between the germline ends. Here the CDR3 reads CASSPLGLNTEAFF. The CDR3 nucleotides are TGTGCCAGCAGCCCTCTCGGGTTGAACACTGAAGCTTTCTTT.

The chain has TRBV28 and TRBJ1-5; TRBD1 matches at 9 bases. The germline V gene has CDR1 MDHEN and CDR2 SYDVKM. The CDR3 length is 16 residues. V lost 5 bases to trimming and J lost 1 base; unmatched junction nucleotides: 6. The CDR3 DNA follows: TGTGCCAGCAGTCTTGGGACAGGGAGGAGCAATCAGCCCCAGCATTTT. This sequence encodes CASSLGTGRSNQPQHF. Full variable domain (remainder filled in from reference TRBV28 and TRBJ1-5): DVKVTQSSRYLVKRTGEKVFLECVQDMDHENMFWYRQDPGLGLRLIYFSYDVKMKEKGDIPEGYSVSREKKERFSLILESASTNQTSMYLCASSLGTGRSNQPQHFGDGTRLSIL.

V and J are TRBV5-6 and TRBJ2-7; a possible D gene is TRBD2 (7 bases). Trimming left V 5 bases short and J 6 bases short, with 18 bases between. Germline-derived CDR1 and CDR2 are SGHDT and YYEEEE. There are 14 residues in the CDR3. The CDR3, as DNA: TGTGCCAGCAGGAAGGGGGGGGCCGGTGGCGAGCAGTACTTC. Translating it yields CASRKGGAGGEQYF.

The V call is TRBV5-6, the J call TRBJ2-7; TRBD2 agrees at 10 bases. The CDR3 consists of 15 residues. Trimming cost V 2 bases and J 3 bases; bases outside gene matches: 5. CDR1 is SGHDT and CDR2 is YYEEEE in the germline V gene. CDR3 nucleotides: TGTGCCAGCAGCTTCGGACTAGCGGAGATCTACGAGCAGTACTTC. Its translation is CASSFGLAEIYEQYF.

V is TRBV4-2 and J is TRBJ2-4; 8 bases are shared with TRBD2. The germline V gene has CDR1 LGHNA and CDR2 YNFKEQ. Unmatched junction bases numbered 13, after V lost 6 bases and J lost 0 bases. The CDR3 runs 18 residues. The CDR3 loop is CASSSSTSGPLAKNIQYF. CDR3 in DNA: TGTGCCAGCAGTTCTTCTACTAGCGGCCCCTTAGCCAAAAACATTCAGTACTTC.

V gene TRBV5-1 combines with J gene TRBJ2-3; 7 nucleotides align to TRBD2. The CDR3 has 16 residues. Germline V gene sequence: CDR1 SGHRS, CDR2 YFSETQ. Unmatched junction bases numbered 8, after V lost 4 bases and J lost 0 bases. CDR3 amino acids: CASSTTSATSTDTQYF. The CDR3 DNA reads as TGCGCCAGCAGCACAACTAGCGCCACTAGCACAGATACGCAGTATTTT.

This chain joins TRBV9 and TRBJ2-2; tentatively, D is TRBD2 (5 bases). With 3 bases removed from V and 8 bases from J, the gap between germline ends came to 8 bases. The CDR3 consists of 12 residues. CDR1 is SGDLS, CDR2 YYNGEE, per germline. The DNA for the CDR3 is TGTGCCAGCAGCGCCGGGGAGGGGGAGCTGTTTTTT. This gives the protein CASSAGEGELFF.

V and J are TRBV27 and TRBJ2-3; 15 bases fit TRBD2. The J segment lost 0 bases and the V segment lost 3 bases, leaving 22 bases of the junction unmatched. The CDR3 contains 24 residues. CDR1 is MNHEY, CDR2 SMNVEV, per germline (reference sequence). CDR3 coding DNA: TGTGCCAGCAGTTTTATCGATGGAGTGCCGGGACTAGCGGGAGGACGCCCTAGCACAGATACGCAGTATTTT. Amino acid sequence: CASSFIDGVPGLAGGRPSTDTQYF.

V and J are TRBV27 and TRBJ1-5; D remains ambiguous. CDR3 length: 13 residues. V was cut by 2 bases and J by 6 bases, with 8 bases left in between. Per germline, CDR1 MNHEY and CDR2 SMNVEV (reference sequence). The CDR3 region has the DNA TGTGCCAGCAGTTTAGGGTCGGGTCAGCCCCAGCATTTT. Translating gives CASSLGSGQPQHF.

This sequence joins TRBV12-3 or TRBV12-4 and TRBJ2-5; D uncertain. The CDR3 sequence is 12 residues long. V lost 2 bases to trimming and J lost 5 bases, with 6 bases between them. The CDR3, as DNA: TGTGCCAGCAGTTTAATCCAGGAGACCCAGTACTTC. Encoded protein: CASSLIQETQYF.

V gene TRBV2 combines with J gene TRBJ2-1; 10 bases fit TRBD2. The CDR3 length is 16 residues. Trimming cost V 6 bases and J 7 bases; bases outside gene matches: 12. The germline CDR1 and CDR2 sequences are SNHLY and FYNNEI. The CDR3 loop reads CASSLGGAGGLNEQFF. The CDR3 DNA follows: TGTGCCAGCAGCCTGGGAGGAGCGGGAGGGCTGAATGAGCAGTTCTTC.

V is TRBV14 and J is TRBJ2-5; 8 bases map to TRBD2. V gave up 0 bases and J gave up 5 bases; unmatched junction bases: 8. CDR1 and CDR2 (germline): SGHDN, FVKESK. This CDR3 contains 16 residues. The chain's CDR3 is CASSQEASGLPETQYF. The CDR3 region has the DNA TGTGCCAGCAGCCAAGAGGCTAGCGGGCTCCCGGAGACCCAGTACTTC.

The chain employs TRBV5-1 and TRBJ2-3, with TRBD1 as a possible D gene (5 bases). CDR1 SGHRS and CDR2 YFSETQ come from the germline V gene. The CDR3 consists of 14 residues. V lost 4 bases to trimming and J lost 0 bases, with 9 bases between them. The CDR3 DNA reads TGCGCCAGCAGCCCCGACAGAAGCACAGATACGCAGTATTTT. Translation: CASSPDRSTDTQYF.

The V gene is TRBV5-1, the J gene TRBJ2-7; 9 bases match TRBD1. Trimming took 3 bases from V and 5 from J; bases not matched to a gene: 6. Per the germline V gene, CDR1 is SGHRS and CDR2 is YFSETQ. The CDR3 extends over 14 amino acids. CDR3 bases: TGCGCCAGCAGCTACAGGGGGCGAAGGGACGAGCAGTACTTC. Its protein is CASSYRGRRDEQYF.

The genes are TRBV3-1 (or the pseudogene TRBV3-2) and TRBJ2-1; D uncertain. This CDR3 is built from 15 residues. V was clipped by 4 bases and J by 0 bases, with 10 bases between them. Germline assignment: CDR1 LGHDT and CDR2 YNNKEL (reference sequence). CDR3 sequence: CASSPIASSYNEQFF. CDR3 bases: TGTGCCAGCAGCCCTATCGCGAGCTCCTACAATGAGCAGTTCTTC.

The chain recombines TRBV12-5 with TRBJ2-1, with 10 bases aligning to TRBD2. The CDR3 sequence is 16 residues long. CDR1 and CDR2 from the germline V gene are LGHNT and FRNRAP. V lost 3 bases and J lost 10; bases outside the gene matches: 12. The CDR3 sequence: CASGFGVAGGLQEQFF. CDR3 sequence (DNA): TGTGCTAGTGGTTTTGGGGTAGCGGGAGGCCTGCAAGAGCAGTTCTTC.

CDR3 coding DNA: TGTGCCAGCAGCTATTCTCGTACAGGGGCCTACAATGAGCAGTTCTTC. Its translation: CASSYSRTGAYNEQFF. V is TRBV7-2 and J is TRBJ2-1; 7 bases match TRBD1. V gave up 4 bases and J gave up 2 bases; unmatched junction bases: 8. The CDR3 covers 16 residues. The germline CDR1 and CDR2 sequences are SGHTA and FQGNSA.

Remarks on this clone: Other DNA sequences of this sample code for an identical CDR3. This chain uses TRBV25-1 with TRBJ2-1; the match to TRBD2 covers 10 bases. Germline CDR1 is MGHDK and CDR2 is SYGVNS. This CDR3 contains 15 residues. V lost 6 bases to trimming and J lost 0 bases; unmatched junction nucleotides: 2. This chain's CDR3 is CASRSSGSSYNEQFF. The CDR3 coding sequence is TGTGCCAGCAGGTCTAGCGGGAGCTCCTACAATGAGCAGTTCTTC.